Given below is one TCR beta chain in context. This record comes from a study of blood T cell repertoires in COVID-19. TCRdb's copy holds only in-frame clones and misses some; the assay was immunoSEQ multiplex PCR. Seen here are more than 150,000 clones, 85% to 90% observed once, and the top ten hold about 0.95%. This TCR came from a woman aged 18-30 years who had recovered from COVID-19. Sequencing was done on a sample of peripheral blood.

The CDR3 sequence: CASSLQGSYNSPLHF. The CDR3 region has the DNA TGTGCCAGCAGCTTACAGGGCTCCTATAATTCACCCCTCCACTTT. V and J are TRBV7-9 and TRBJ1-6; the D gene is possibly TRBD1 (5 bases). The germline V gene has CDR1 SEHNR and CDR2 FQNEAQ (reference sequence). The CDR3 is made up of 15 amino acids. V lost 2 bases, J lost 0 bases, and 5 bases lay in between.